This T cell receptor (beta chain) was observed in a study of blood T cell repertoires in COVID-19. Profiled with immunoSEQ multiplex PCR; TCRdb holds only in-frame clones, not every one. The table records 150,000 to 200,000 clones, 86% of them present only once. Germline V gene lookup returns CDR1 SQVTM and CDR2 ANQGSEA. There are 15 residues in the CDR3. J lost 2 bases, V lost 4 bases, and 7 bases had no gene match. The clonotype was recovered from a man younger than 35 with acute or convalescent COVID-19. V is TRBV29-1 and J is TRBJ2-7; 11 bases are a match to TRBD2. Sequences were obtained from peripheral blood. The CDR3 bases are TGCAGCGTTGGTGCTAGCGGGGGGCTGACCTACGAGCAGTACGTC. Its protein is CSVGASGGLTYEQYV.